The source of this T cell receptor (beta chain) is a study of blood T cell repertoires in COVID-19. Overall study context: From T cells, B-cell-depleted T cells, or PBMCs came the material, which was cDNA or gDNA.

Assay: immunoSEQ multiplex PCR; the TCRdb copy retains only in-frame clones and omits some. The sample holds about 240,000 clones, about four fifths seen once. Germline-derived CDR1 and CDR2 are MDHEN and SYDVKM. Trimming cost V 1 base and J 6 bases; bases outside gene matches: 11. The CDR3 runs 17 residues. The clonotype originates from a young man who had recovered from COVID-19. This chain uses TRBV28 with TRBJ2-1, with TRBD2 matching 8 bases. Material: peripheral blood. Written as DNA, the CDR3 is TGTGCCAGCAGTTTATCTCCCTCCCGCGGGGGGAGCAATGAGCAGTTCTTC. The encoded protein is CASSLSPSRGGSNEQFF.